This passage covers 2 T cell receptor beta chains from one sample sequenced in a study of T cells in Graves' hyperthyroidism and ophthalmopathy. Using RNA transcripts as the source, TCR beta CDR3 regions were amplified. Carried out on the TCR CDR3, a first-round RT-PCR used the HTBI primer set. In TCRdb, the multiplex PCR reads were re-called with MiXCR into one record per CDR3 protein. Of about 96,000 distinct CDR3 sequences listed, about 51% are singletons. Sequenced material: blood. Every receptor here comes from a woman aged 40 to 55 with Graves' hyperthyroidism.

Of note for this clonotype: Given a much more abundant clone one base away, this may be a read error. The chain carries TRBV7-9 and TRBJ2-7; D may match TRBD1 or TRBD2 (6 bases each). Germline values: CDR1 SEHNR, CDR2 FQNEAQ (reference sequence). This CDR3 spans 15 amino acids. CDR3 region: CASSPRGELSYGQYF. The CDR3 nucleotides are TGTGCCAGCAGCCCTAGGGGGGAGCTGTCGTACGGGCAGTACTTC.

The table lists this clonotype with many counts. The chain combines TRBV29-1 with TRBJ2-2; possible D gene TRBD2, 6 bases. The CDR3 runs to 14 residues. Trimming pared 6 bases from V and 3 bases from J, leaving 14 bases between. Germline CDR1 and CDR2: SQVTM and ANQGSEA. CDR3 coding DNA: TGCAGCGTCGCTAGCGCGTCCTACACCGGGGAGCTGTTTTTT. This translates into CSVASASYTGELFF.